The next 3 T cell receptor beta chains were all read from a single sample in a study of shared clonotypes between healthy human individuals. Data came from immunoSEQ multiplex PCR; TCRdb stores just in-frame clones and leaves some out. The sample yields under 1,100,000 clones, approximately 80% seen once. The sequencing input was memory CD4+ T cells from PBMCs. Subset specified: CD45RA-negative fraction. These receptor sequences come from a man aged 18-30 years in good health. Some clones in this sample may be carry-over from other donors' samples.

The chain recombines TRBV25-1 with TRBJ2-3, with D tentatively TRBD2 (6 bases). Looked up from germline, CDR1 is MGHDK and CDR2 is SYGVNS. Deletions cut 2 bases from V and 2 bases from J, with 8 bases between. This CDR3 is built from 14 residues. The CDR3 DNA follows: TGTGCCAGCAGTGAAAGGAGGGCCACAGATACGCAGTATTTT. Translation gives CASSERRATDTQYF. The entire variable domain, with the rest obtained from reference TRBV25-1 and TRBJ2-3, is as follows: EADIYQTPRYLVIGTGKKITLECSQTMGHDKMYWYQQDPGMELHLIHYSYGVNSTEKGDLSSESTVSRIRTEHFPLTLESARPSHTSQYLCASSERRATDTQYFGPGTRLTVL.

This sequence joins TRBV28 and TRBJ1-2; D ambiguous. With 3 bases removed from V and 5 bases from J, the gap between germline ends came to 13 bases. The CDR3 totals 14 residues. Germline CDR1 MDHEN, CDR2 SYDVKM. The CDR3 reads CASSFRTGIYGYTF. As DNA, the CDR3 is TGTGCCAGCAGTTTCCGAACCGGGATTTATGGCTACACCTTC.

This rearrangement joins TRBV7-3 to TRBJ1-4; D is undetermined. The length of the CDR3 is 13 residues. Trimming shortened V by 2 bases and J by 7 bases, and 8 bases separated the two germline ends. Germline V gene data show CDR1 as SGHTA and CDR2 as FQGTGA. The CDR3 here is CASSLGWGEKLFF. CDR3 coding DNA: TGTGCCAGCAGCTTAGGGTGGGGTGAAAAACTGTTTTTT.